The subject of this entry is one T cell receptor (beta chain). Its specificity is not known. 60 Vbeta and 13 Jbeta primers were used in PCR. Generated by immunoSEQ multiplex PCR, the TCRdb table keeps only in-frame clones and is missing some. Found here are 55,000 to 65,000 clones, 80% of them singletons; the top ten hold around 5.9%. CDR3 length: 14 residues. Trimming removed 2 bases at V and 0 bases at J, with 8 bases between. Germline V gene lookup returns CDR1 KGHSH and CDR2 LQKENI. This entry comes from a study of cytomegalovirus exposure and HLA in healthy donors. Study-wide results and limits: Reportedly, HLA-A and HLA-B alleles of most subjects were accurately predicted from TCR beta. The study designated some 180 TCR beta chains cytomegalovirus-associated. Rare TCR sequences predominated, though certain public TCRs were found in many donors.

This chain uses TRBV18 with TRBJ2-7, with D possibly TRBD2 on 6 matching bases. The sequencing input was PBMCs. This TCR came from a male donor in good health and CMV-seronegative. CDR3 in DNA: TGTGCCAGCTCACCAGGGGGGAGCTCCTACGAGCAGTACTTC. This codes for CASSPGGSSYEQYF.